These 25 T cell receptor beta chains were sequenced from one sample in a study of human T cells and chemical hapten exposure. TCRdb called the RACE reads again in MiXCR, with one record for every CDR3 protein. The sample records about 50,000 distinct CDR3 sequences, around 9.4% being singletons. Time point denoted: patch test 2, 6 weeks after DPC sensitization. Stated treatment: therapeutic diphenylcyclopropenone sensitization with weekly scalp DPC. The sequenced sample was whole blood, obtained in connection with sensitization to the hapten diphenylcyclopropenone (DPC). The receptor source for this set is a woman aged 50 to 60 with alopecia areata. Some clones in this sample may be carry-over from other donors' samples.

This clonotype turned up a few times. The chain recombines TRBV11-2 with TRBJ2-7; 9 nucleotides agree with TRBD1. Germline V lookup: CDR1 SGHAT, CDR2 FQNNGV. The CDR3 extends over 15 amino acids. The J segment lost 3 bases and the V segment lost 5 bases, leaving 8 bases of the junction unmatched. This CDR3 reads CASSPPGQGHYEQYF. In nucleotides, the CDR3 is TGTGCCAGCAGCCCCCCCGGACAGGGGCACTACGAGCAGTACTTC.

This clonotype was detected many times. The chain employs TRBV29-1 and TRBJ2-3, with D unclear. V was shortened by 1 base and J by 2 bases, with 10 bases between the two germline ends. The CDR3 has 14 residues. Germline V gene data show CDR1 as SQVTM and CDR2 as ANQGSEA. The CDR3 sequence is CSVEVDTLTDTQYF. The CDR3 bases are TGCAGCGTTGAAGTTGATACCCTCACAGATACGCAGTATTTT.

The rearrangement links TRBV28 to TRBJ2-7; D perhaps matches TRBD1 (6 bases). The germline V gene encodes CDR1 MDHEN and CDR2 SYDVKM. V dropped 5 bases and J dropped 2 bases, with 10 bases sitting between them. This CDR3 is 13 amino acids long. The CDR3 reads CASSMTGAYEQYF. For the CDR3, the DNA is TGTGCCAGCAGTATGACAGGCGCCTACGAGCAGTACTTC. The full variable domain, with the rest looked up from reference TRBV28 and TRBJ2-7, is DVKVTQSSRYLVKRTGEKVFLECVQDMDHENMFWYRQDPGLGLRLIYFSYDVKMKEKGDIPEGYSVSREKKERFSLILESASTNQTSMYLCASSMTGAYEQYFGPGTRLTVT.

This clonotype has a handful of counts. This sequence joins TRBV7-9 and TRBJ2-3; 7 nucleotides line up with TRBD2. Germline V gene lookup returns CDR1 SEHNR and CDR2 FQNEAQ (reference sequence). Trimming at V came to 1 base and at J to 9 bases, leaving 4 bases not matched to a gene. The CDR3 spans 13 residues. The CDR3 DNA is TGTGCCAGCAGCTTAGGACCGGGGGGAACGCAGTATTTT. Amino acid sequence: CASSLGPGGTQYF.

This clonotype was seen repeatedly, ten times or more. V is TRBV12-3 or TRBV12-4 and J is TRBJ2-7, with TRBD1 matching over 10 bases. The CDR3 totals 16 residues. V lost 5 bases, J lost 3 bases, and 10 bases stayed unmatched. CDR3 nucleotide sequence: TGTGCCAGCAGTGGACTGGGACAGGGGCAGATCTACGAGCAGTACTTC. Translating gives CASSGLGQGQIYEQYF.

This clonotype has just a few counts. This chain uses TRBV6-2 or TRBV6-3 with TRBJ2-7; the match to TRBD1 covers 7 bases. The ends lost 5 bases at V and 5 bases at J; junction bases unmatched: 3. CDR3 length: 12 amino acids. Germline-derived CDR1 and CDR2 are MNHEY and SVGEGT. The DNA for the CDR3 is TGTGCCAGCAGTCGGACAGGCCACGAGCAGTACTTC. This encodes CASSRTGHEQYF.

This clonotype was seen many times. The CDR3 DNA reads as TGTGCCAGCAGGGCAGGGTTGGACGCTGAAGCTTTCTTT. Translation gives CASRAGLDAEAFF. The gene calls are TRBV7-9 and TRBJ1-1, with D tentatively TRBD1 (5 bases). Trimming stripped 6 bases from V and 6 bases from J, with 14 bases between. CDR3 length: 13 residues. Germline V gives CDR1 SEHNR, CDR2 FQNEAQ (reference sequence).

This clonotype was picked up many times. The chain uses TRBV7-9 and TRBJ1-5, with a weak D call TRBD1 (6 bases). The CDR3 sequence is 14 residues long. Germline assignment: CDR1 SEHNR and CDR2 FQNEAQ (reference sequence). With 3 bases removed from V and 1 base from J, the gap between germline ends came to 7 bases. The CDR3 here is CASSLQGSNQPQHF. The CDR3 DNA is TGTGCCAGCAGCTTGCAGGGGAGCAATCAGCCCCAGCATTTT. Looking up the rest from reference TRBV7-9 and TRBJ1-5 gives the full variable domain: DTGVSQNPRHKITKRGQNVTFRCDPISEHNRLYWYRQTLGQGPEFLTYFQNEAQLEKSRLLSDRFSAERPKGSFSTLEIQRTEQGDSAMYLCASSLQGSNQPQHFGDGTRLSIL.

The genes are TRBV4-2 and TRBJ2-1; D is unclear. Deletions cut 0 bases from V and 2 bases from J, with 14 bases between. The CDR3 is 17 residues long. From germline, CDR1 is LGHNA and CDR2 YNFKEQ. Here the CDR3 DNA reads TGTGCCAGCAGCCAAGATGAGGCAGGTGGACCCTACAATGAGCAGTTCTTC. Amino acid sequence: CASSQDEAGGPYNEQFF.

This clonotype was detected many times. This rearrangement joins TRBV11-2 to TRBJ2-7, with 7 nucleotides matching TRBD2. The junction had 9 bases not matched to a gene; V was cut back by 5 bases and J by 2 bases. CDR1 and CDR2 (germline): SGHAT, FQNNGV. The CDR3 runs to 15 residues. The CDR3 here is CASSPGGTLTYEQYF. CDR3 sequence (DNA): TGTGCCAGCAGCCCCGGGGGGACCTTAACCTACGAGCAGTACTTC.

The V and J genes are TRBV10-1 and TRBJ2-7; 11 nucleotides align to TRBD2. J lost 2 bases, V lost 2 bases, and 8 bases had no gene match. The CDR3 sequence is 17 residues long. Germline lookup yields CDR1 WNHNN and CDR2 SYGVQD (reference sequence). DNA for the CDR3: TGCGCCAGCAGTGAGCCCGAACTAGCGGGGGACCCCTACGAGCAGTACTTC. This gives the protein CASSEPELAGDPYEQYF.

The chain employs TRBV20-1 and TRBJ1-5; D is unresolved. Germline values: CDR1 DFQATT, CDR2 SNEGSKA (reference sequence). This CDR3 comprises 12 residues. Trimming took off 4 bases at V and 4 bases at J, with 8 bases between the two ends. CDR3 region: CSATNLNQPQHF. The CDR3 DNA sequence: TGCAGTGCTACAAATTTAAATCAGCCCCAGCATTTT.

The table lists this clonotype with a few counts. J is TRBJ2-7 and V is TRBV18; 10 bases map to TRBD2. CDR1 and CDR2 (germline): KGHSH, LQKENI. V lost 6 bases to trimming and J lost 0 bases; unmatched junction nucleotides: 5. There are 15 residues in the CDR3. CDR3: CASSVAGGFSYEQYF. DNA for the CDR3: TGTGCCAGCTCCGTAGCGGGAGGCTTCTCCTACGAGCAGTACTTC.

This clonotype was detected only a few times. V usage is TRBV7-9 and J usage is TRBJ1-6, with unresolved D. Trimming cost V 7 bases and J 9 bases, with 19 bases left between them. CDR1 is SEHNR and CDR2 is FQNEAQ in the germline V gene (reference sequence). The CDR3 sequence is 15 residues long. CDR3 bases: TGTGCCAGCATCCCCCGCGACAACGAGGGTTCACCCCTCCACTTT. It codes for CASIPRDNEGSPLHF.

This clonotype was detected only a few times. The chain employs TRBV20-1 and TRBJ1-1; D is possibly TRBD1 (6 bases). Germline values: CDR1 DFQATT, CDR2 SNEGSKA (reference sequence). The V end lost 7 bases, the J end lost 4 bases, and 13 bases lay between the germline ends. The CDR3 totals 12 residues. The CDR3 DNA follows: TGCAGTGGCCTACAGGGATTCACTGAAGCTTTCTTT. Encoded protein: CSGLQGFTEAFF.

This clonotype was counted many times. The V call is TRBV6-6, the J call TRBJ2-3; D remains ambiguous. Germline V gene sequence: CDR1 MNHNY, CDR2 SVGAGI (reference sequence). Trimming left V 8 bases short and J 1 base short, with 16 bases between. The CDR3 is made up of 15 amino acids. CDR3 protein: CASDNLGSRTDTQYF. CDR3 nucleotides: TGTGCCAGCGACAACCTTGGGTCCCGCACAGATACGCAGTATTTT.

There are many counts of this clonotype. V is TRBV25-1 and J is TRBJ1-2, with a tentative D call TRBD1 (6 bases). The germline V gene has CDR1 MGHDK and CDR2 SYGVNS. Trimming stripped 6 bases from V and 2 bases from J, with 7 bases between. This CDR3 contains 12 residues. In DNA, the CDR3 is TGTGCCAGCAGGGACAGAAACTATGGCTACACCTTC. Translated, it gives CASRDRNYGYTF.

In its sample, this clonotype was seen a few times. The chain couples TRBV28 to TRBJ2-7, with D possibly matching TRBD2 (6 bases). V was clipped by 3 bases and J by 4 bases, with 10 bases between them. The CDR3 consists of 13 residues. The germline V gene has CDR1 MDHEN and CDR2 SYDVKM. This CDR3 reads CASSFGSEYEQYF. The DNA for the CDR3 is TGTGCCAGCAGTTTCGGGAGTGAGTACGAGCAGTACTTC.

This sequence joins TRBV12-3 or TRBV12-4 and TRBJ1-5; D possibly corresponds to TRBD1 (5 bases). This CDR3 contains 14 residues. The V end lost 8 bases, the J end lost 8 bases, and 19 bases lay between the germline ends. The chain's CDR3 is CASSRQTLSEPQHF. Here the CDR3 DNA reads TGTGCCAGCTCAAGACAGACCCTCAGCGAGCCCCAGCATTTT.

The chain has TRBV11-2 and TRBJ2-3, with D possibly being TRBD2 (7 bases). The V and J ends lost 2 bases and 2 bases respectively, with 11 bases between them. Germline V gene data show CDR1 as SGHAT and CDR2 as FQNNGV. The CDR3 runs to 15 residues. CDR3 nucleotide sequence: TGTGCCAGCAGCTTAACGGGGGGCGCCACAGATACGCAGTATTTT. Amino acid sequence: CASSLTGGATDTQYF.

The V call is TRBV4-1, the J call TRBJ2-5; D is possibly TRBD2 (5 bases). CDR1 MGHRA and CDR2 YSYEKL come from the germline V gene. The CDR3 has 17 residues. Trimming shortened V by 0 bases and J by 0 bases, and 14 bases separated the two germline ends. The CDR3 reads CASSQERTASYQETQYF. CDR3 coding DNA: TGCGCCAGCAGCCAAGAGAGGACTGCCTCGTACCAAGAGACCCAGTACTTC.

The chain couples TRBV10-3 to TRBJ2-7; D is perhaps TRBD1 or TRBD2 (5 bases each). The CDR3 sequence is 14 residues long. From germline, CDR1 is ENHRY and CDR2 SYGVKD. Trimming left V 3 bases short and J 2 bases short, with 11 bases between. CDR3 in DNA: TGTGCCATCAGTGACCGGGACCATACCTACGAGCAGTACTTC. Amino acid sequence: CAISDRDHTYEQYF.

This clonotype was detected only a few times. This rearrangement joins TRBV20-1 to TRBJ2-7; no reliable D call. CDR3 length: 15 amino acids. Trimming pared 3 bases from V and 2 bases from J, leaving 17 bases between. CDR1 and CDR2 (germline): DFQATT, SNEGSKA (reference sequence). The DNA for the CDR3 is TGCAGTGCTAGCTCGCCCAAGGGTCGGACCTACGAGCAGTACTTC. Protein sequence: CSASSPKGRTYEQYF.

This clonotype has more than one count but fewer than ten. J is TRBJ2-5 and V is TRBV10-2; 9 bases match TRBD1. From germline, CDR1 is WSHSY and CDR2 SAAADI. CDR3 length: 14 residues. The junction had 6 bases not matched to a gene; V was cut back by 6 bases and J by 4 bases. The CDR3 nucleotides are TGCGCCAGCAGCCTGGGACAGGGATCAGAGACCCAGTACTTC. Its translation is CASSLGQGSETQYF.

This clonotype was counted a few times. The chain is built from TRBV11-2 and TRBJ2-4; the D gene is possibly TRBD2 (6 bases). Trimming removed 7 bases at V and 5 bases at J, with 12 bases between. CDR3 length: 13 residues. Germline CDR1 reads SGHAT; CDR2 reads FQNNGV. CDR3 protein: CASIGAGQNIQYF. CDR3 sequence (DNA): TGTGCCAGCATCGGGGCGGGACAAAACATTCAGTACTTC.